This T cell receptor beta chain was profiled in a study of blood T cell repertoires in COVID-19. Libraries were prepared by immunoSEQ multiplex PCR; TCRdb keeps only in-frame clonotypes and omits some of them. The table records hundreds of thousands of clones, around 91% of them present only once. This CDR3 is 14 amino acids long. V was pared by 3 bases and J by 3 bases, with 11 bases between. In germline, CDR1 is LNHDA, CDR2 SQIVND (reference sequence). J is TRBJ1-1 and V is TRBV19; possibly TRBD1 for D (5 bases). The sequence was obtained from a woman in her late teens or twenties who had recovered from COVID-19. Sequencing was done on a sample of peripheral blood. For the CDR3, the DNA is TGTGCCAGTAGTATCGGGCAGGGCCACACTGAAGCTTTCTTT. Residues: CASSIGQGHTEAFF.